Listed below are T cell receptor beta chains from one sample, sequenced in a study of shared clonotypes between healthy human individuals. Sequencing used immunoSEQ multiplex PCR; TCRdb keeps in-frame clones, though not all of them. The sample holds more than 850,000 clones, about 80% seen once. The sequencing input was memory CD4+ T cells from PBMCs. These receptors came from a man between 18 and 35 years old in good health. Some clones in this sample may be carry-over from other donors' samples. Both conserved end residues are part of each CDR3. Fields, in order: CDR3 protein, CDR3 DNA, clone size, D gene, J gene, V gene. A D gene is named only where the DNA matches it firmly. A clone size is listed for some rows: how often the clone was seen (once, few, many), or a class if it is expanded.

CDR3aa: CASSLSGDSYNEQFF; CDR3nt: TGTGCCAGCAGCTTAAGCGGGGACTCCTACAATGAGCAGTTCTTC; abundance: -; d_gene: TRBD2; j_gene: TRBJ2-1; v_gene: TRBV9
CDR3aa: CASGFLSMNTEAFF; CDR3nt: TGTGCTAGTGGTTTCCTGTCCATGAACACTGAAGCTTTCTTT; abundance: -; d_gene: -; j_gene: TRBJ1-1; v_gene: TRBV12-5
CDR3aa: CASSSRRLGDTEAFF; CDR3nt: TGTGCCAGCAGCTCGAGGAGGCTTGGGGACACTGAAGCTTTCTTT; abundance: -; d_gene: -; j_gene: TRBJ1-1; v_gene: TRBV7-9
CDR3aa: CAWGTGAREQYF; CDR3nt: TGTGCCTGGGGGACAGGGGCGCGGGAGCAGTACTTC; abundance: -; d_gene: TRBD1; j_gene: TRBJ2-7; v_gene: TRBV30
CDR3aa: CASSLFMGQELFF; CDR3nt: TGCGCCAGCAGCTTGTTTATGGGACAAGAGCTGTTTTTT; abundance: -; d_gene: -; j_gene: TRBJ2-2; v_gene: TRBV5-1
CDR3aa: CASSLQGRASYTF; CDR3nt: TGTGCCAGCAGTCTGCAGGGCCGTGCGAGCTACACCTTC; abundance: once; d_gene: -; j_gene: TRBJ1-2; v_gene: TRBV13
CDR3aa: CASSLGSYGYTF; CDR3nt: TGTGCCAGCAGCTTAGGTAGCTATGGCTACACCTTC; abundance: few; d_gene: -; j_gene: TRBJ1-2; v_gene: TRBV7-9
CDR3aa: CASSWVAASTDTQYF; CDR3nt: TGTGCCAGCAGCTGGGTGGCAGCCAGCACAGATACGCAGTATTTT; abundance: -; d_gene: -; j_gene: TRBJ2-3; v_gene: TRBV5-4
CDR3aa: CASRITGTGGFNEQFF; CDR3nt: TGTGCCAGTAGAATAACCGGGACAGGGGGCTTCAATGAGCAGTTCTTC; abundance: few; d_gene: TRBD1; j_gene: TRBJ2-1; v_gene: TRBV19
CDR3aa: CASSVNPGQGGYGYTF; CDR3nt: TGTGCCAGCAGTGTCAACCCGGGACAGGGGGGGTATGGCTACACCTTC; abundance: once; d_gene: TRBD1; j_gene: TRBJ1-2; v_gene: TRBV6-1
CDR3aa: CASSTGPGQAPYEQYF; CDR3nt: TGTGCCAGCAGCACCGGTCCGGGACAGGCTCCCTACGAGCAGTACTTC; abundance: -; d_gene: TRBD1; j_gene: TRBJ2-7; v_gene: TRBV5-8
CDR3aa: CASRQIDMGLAGYNEQFF; CDR3nt: TGCGCCAGCAGGCAGATAGACATGGGACTAGCGGGATACAATGAGCAGTTCTTC; abundance: -; d_gene: TRBD2; j_gene: TRBJ2-1; v_gene: TRBV4-1
CDR3aa: CASSFALYEQYF; CDR3nt: TGTGCCAGCAGTTTCGCCCTCTACGAGCAGTACTTC; abundance: -; d_gene: -; j_gene: TRBJ2-7; v_gene: TRBV28
CDR3aa: CASSPASFSYEQYF; CDR3nt: TGTGCCAGCTCCCCCGCTAGCTTCAGCTACGAGCAGTACTTC; abundance: -; d_gene: -; j_gene: TRBJ2-7; v_gene: TRBV18
CDR3aa: CASSQEGQGYNEQFF; CDR3nt: TGTGCCAGCAGCCAAGAGGGACAGGGGTACAATGAGCAGTTCTTC; abundance: -; d_gene: TRBD1; j_gene: TRBJ2-1; v_gene: TRBV4-2
CDR3aa: CASSYSGNTEAFF; CDR3nt: TGTGCCAGCAGTTACAGTGGGAACACTGAAGCTTTCTTT; abundance: -; d_gene: -; j_gene: TRBJ1-1; v_gene: TRBV27
CDR3aa: CASSPRTGLGTGELFF; CDR3nt: TGCGCCAGCAGCCCGAGGACAGGGCTGGGCACCGGGGAGCTGTTTTTT; abundance: -; d_gene: TRBD1; j_gene: TRBJ2-2; v_gene: TRBV5-1
CDR3aa: CASSLTRDRAQFF; CDR3nt: TGTGCCAGCAGCTTAACGCGGGATCGGGCGCAGTTCTTC; abundance: once; d_gene: -; j_gene: TRBJ2-1; v_gene: TRBV7-3
CDR3aa: CASSVAVGSDYEQYF; CDR3nt: TGTGCCAGCAGCGTAGCGGTAGGGTCCGACTACGAGCAGTACTTC; abundance: once; d_gene: -; j_gene: TRBJ2-7; v_gene: TRBV9
CDR3aa: CASSQQGESLAGWTDTQYF; CDR3nt: TGTGCCAGCAGCCAACAAGGGGAGTCTCTAGCGGGATGGACAGATACGCAGTATTTT; abundance: -; d_gene: TRBD2; j_gene: TRBJ2-3; v_gene: TRBV4-2
CDR3aa: CASRGGVDTEAFF; CDR3nt: TGTGCCAGCAGGGGGGGGGTTGACACTGAAGCTTTCTTT; abundance: -; d_gene: -; j_gene: TRBJ1-1; v_gene: TRBV6-1
CDR3aa: CSVDDRLPPQETQYF; CDR3nt: TGCAGCGTAGACGACAGACTACCACCTCAAGAGACCCAGTACTTC; abundance: -; d_gene: -; j_gene: TRBJ2-5; v_gene: TRBV29-1
CDR3aa: CASSLQGSTGTEAFF; CDR3nt: TGTGCCAGCTCGCTACAGGGGAGCACTGGCACTGAAGCTTTCTTT; abundance: -; d_gene: TRBD1; j_gene: TRBJ1-1; v_gene: TRBV18
CDR3aa: CASSAGQGYGYTF; CDR3nt: TGTGCCAGCAGCGCGGGACAGGGGTATGGCTACACCTTC; abundance: -; d_gene: TRBD1; j_gene: TRBJ1-2; v_gene: TRBV7-2
CDR3aa: CSTGRSYNEQFF; CDR3nt: TGTTCCACCGGGCGCTCCTACAATGAGCAGTTCTTC; abundance: -; d_gene: -; j_gene: TRBJ2-1; v_gene: TRBV30
CDR3aa: CASSLSRQSNYGYTF; CDR3nt: TGTGCCAGCAGTTTATCCCGACAGTCTAACTATGGCTACACCTTC; abundance: -; d_gene: -; j_gene: TRBJ1-2; v_gene: TRBV27
CDR3aa: CASSLGGTNTEAFF; CDR3nt: TGCGCCAGCAGCTTGGGAGGTACGAACACTGAAGCTTTCTTT; abundance: -; d_gene: -; j_gene: TRBJ1-1; v_gene: TRBV5-1
CDR3aa: CASSLGAGMRHEQFF; CDR3nt: TGTGCCAGCAGCTTAGGAGCGGGAATGAGGCATGAGCAGTTCTTC; abundance: -; d_gene: TRBD2; j_gene: TRBJ2-1; v_gene: TRBV7-6
CDR3aa: CASSQSSAGYQPQHF; CDR3nt: TGTGCCAGCTCCCAGTCCTCAGCCGGATATCAGCCCCAGCATTTT; abundance: -; d_gene: -; j_gene: TRBJ1-5; v_gene: TRBV18
CDR3aa: CASSLAVYNTEAFF; CDR3nt: TGCGCCAGCAGCTTGGCCGTTTACAACACTGAAGCTTTCTTT; abundance: once; d_gene: -; j_gene: TRBJ1-1; v_gene: TRBV5-1
CDR3aa: CASSRGTGGLYAQYF; CDR3nt: TGTGCCAGCAGCCGCGGGACAGGGGGCCTATACGCGCAGTACTTC; abundance: -; d_gene: TRBD1; j_gene: TRBJ2-7; v_gene: TRBV28
CDR3aa: CASSPQGTDTEAFF; CDR3nt: TGTGCCAGCAGCCCCCAAGGGACAGACACTGAAGCTTTCTTT; abundance: -; d_gene: TRBD1; j_gene: TRBJ1-1; v_gene: TRBV5-4
CDR3aa: CASSLRGLAGISQYF; CDR3nt: TGTGCCAGTAGTCTACGGGGACTAGCGGGGATTTCCCAGTACTTC; abundance: once; d_gene: TRBD2; j_gene: TRBJ2-5; v_gene: TRBV19
CDR3aa: CAWSDSGLDVRPQHF; CDR3nt: TGTGCCTGGAGTGATTCTGGCCTTGATGTTCGGCCCCAGCATTTT; abundance: -; d_gene: -; j_gene: TRBJ1-5; v_gene: TRBV30
CDR3aa: CASSGSGRETQYF; CDR3nt: TGTGCCAGCAGTGGCAGCGGAAGAGAGACCCAGTACTTC; abundance: few; d_gene: -; j_gene: TRBJ2-5; v_gene: TRBV25-1
CDR3aa: CASRTGTANTDTQYF; CDR3nt: TGTGCCAGCAGGACCGGGACAGCAAACACAGATACGCAGTATTTT; abundance: -; d_gene: TRBD1; j_gene: TRBJ2-3; v_gene: TRBV2
CDR3aa: CASSLRGRHQPQHF; CDR3nt: TGTGCCAGCAGTTTAAGGGGTCGGCATCAGCCCCAGCATTTT; abundance: -; d_gene: -; j_gene: TRBJ1-5; v_gene: TRBV28
CDR3aa: CASSQVRASGSGAVYNEQFF; CDR3nt: TGCGCCAGCAGCCAAGTTCGGGCTAGCGGGAGCGGGGCTGTCTACAATGAGCAGTTCTTC; abundance: once; d_gene: TRBD2; j_gene: TRBJ2-1; v_gene: TRBV4-1
CDR3aa: CASSAMNEQYF; CDR3nt: TGTGCCAGCAGTGCCATGAACGAGCAGTACTTC; abundance: -; d_gene: -; j_gene: TRBJ2-7; v_gene: TRBV25-1
CDR3aa: CASSPPPASGTNEQFF; CDR3nt: TGTGCCAGCTCACCACCACCAGCAAGCGGGACTAATGAGCAGTTCTTC; abundance: -; d_gene: TRBD2; j_gene: TRBJ2-1; v_gene: TRBV18